This note documents a single T cell receptor beta chain sequence. The antigen is not known. These data come from a study of OX40 agonist ivuxolimab in advanced cancers. Turning to the study itself: Head and neck, renal cell, melanoma or hepatocellular carcinoma were the cancers that dose-escalation patients had.

Overall study findings and caveats: Blood T cells, both CD4+ and CD8+, expanded clonally by week 6 at 0.1 to 3.0 mg/kg. With doses of 0.1-3.0 mg/kg, partial responders showed among the lowest clonal expansion. Expanded clones were, on average, more numerous among CD8+ T cells than CD4+.

TCRdb keeps only in-frame clones here, not all; method: immunoSEQ multiplex PCR. The sample records more than 45,000 clones, roughly 90% being singletons. Germline V CDR1 and CDR2: MDHEN, SYDVKM. This CDR3 contains 13 residues. Trimming at V came to 4 bases and at J to 3 bases, leaving 2 bases not matched to a gene. Sequenced material: CD4+ or CD8+ T cells sorted from blood, taken in a trial of the OX40 agonist ivuxolimab. The chain links TRBV28 to TRBJ2-7; 8 bases fit TRBD1. The receptor was isolated from an adult with an advanced solid tumor such as melanoma, head and neck, liver or kidney cancer. The CDR3 reads CASSSGTGYEQYF. For the CDR3, the DNA is TGTGCCAGCAGTTCCGGGACAGGCTACGAGCAGTACTTC.